This T cell receptor (beta chain) was recorded in a study of blood T cell repertoires in COVID-19. This CDR3 is 13 amino acids long. CDR1 and CDR2 from the germline V gene are KGHDR and SFDVKD. V lost 5 bases and J 6 bases, leaving 10 bases between the germline ends. TCRdb's copy holds only in-frame clones and misses some; the assay was immunoSEQ multiplex PCR. The sample holds over 250,000 clones, 75% to 90% seen once. The sample was peripheral blood. V usage is TRBV24-1 and J usage is TRBJ1-3, with TRBD1 as a possible D gene (5 bases). The sequence derives from a woman in her 70s with COVID-19, enrolled during active disease. CDR3 coding DNA: TGTGCCACCAGTGCATGGGGCGAAAACACCATATATTTT. As protein: CATSAWGENTIYF.